Listed here is a single T cell receptor beta chain. Sequencing used immunoSEQ multiplex PCR; TCRdb keeps in-frame clones, though not all of them. The data hold 90,000 to 150,000 clones, with about 83% observed a single time. These data are taken from a study of control samples from healthy donors and cancer patients. Germline V gene sequence: CDR1 SGHNT, CDR2 YYREEE (reference sequence). V shed 4 bases and J 2 bases; nucleotides not matched to a gene: 3. There are 15 residues in the CDR3. Sequenced input: blood. The sequence was collected from a young man in good health. This chain links TRBV5-4 with TRBJ1-5; 10 bases are shared with TRBD1. The CDR3 DNA is TGTGCCAGCAGCCGGGACAGGGGAGGCAATCAGCCCCAGCATTTT. Amino acids: CASSRDRGGNQPQHF. The complete variable domain, with remaining parts taken from reference TRBV5-4 and TRBJ1-5, reads ETGVTQSPTHLIKTRGQQVTLRCSSQSGHNTVSWYQQALGQGPQFIFQYYREEENGRGNFPPRFSGLQFPNYSSELNVNALELDDSALYLCASSRDRGGNQPQHFGDGTRLSIL.